The T cell receptor beta chain described here comes from a study of blood T cell repertoires in COVID-19. CDR3 length: 15 amino acids. CDR1 and CDR2 from the germline V gene are SGHNT and YYREEE (reference sequence). After removal of 0 bases from V and 1 base from J, the junction contained 3 bases not matched to a gene. Per the original data handling: Using reference gene primer amplification, nucleated cell counts were estimated. The data were produced by immunoSEQ multiplex PCR, yet TCRdb's version contains in-frame clones alone and is incomplete. D and trimming were read from the DNA, whereas the V and J calls and clone size are those reported in that table. Of about 500,000 clones listed, nearly 90% are singletons.

The sequenced sample was peripheral blood. The V call is TRBV5-4, the J call TRBJ1-1; 7 positions match TRBD1. The receptor was derived from a man younger than 35 with COVID-19, enrolled during active disease. DNA of the CDR3: TGTGCCAGCAGCTTGGAGAGGGGGCAGAACACTGAAGCTTTCTTT. As protein: CASSLERGQNTEAFF.